These 28 T cell receptor beta chains share one sample of origin, sequenced in a study of beta chain features in type 1 diabetes. Their antigens are not known. The isolated RNA, all of it, was reverse transcribed, so expressed TCRB transcripts were what got sequenced. The protocol was immunoSEQ multiplex PCR, while the TCRdb copy is restricted to in-frame clones and leaves out a portion. The table shows roughly 300,000 clones, with about 13% occurring only once. Findings of the study overall: Among patients with Type 1 diabetes, TCRB CDR3s were moderately but significantly shorter in every one of the four CD4+ subsets.

The specimen was naive CD4+ T cells from blood. The receptors originated from a man aged 30 to 45 with type 1 diabetes.

This chain uses TRBV9 with TRBJ1-2, with D perhaps TRBD1 (6 bases). Trimming pared 4 bases from V and 2 bases from J, leaving 12 bases between. Germline V gene data show CDR1 as SGDLS and CDR2 as YYNGEE. This CDR3 contains 14 residues. DNA for the CDR3: TGTGCCAGCAGCTGGGGACATACGAACTATGGCTACACCTTC. Protein: CASSWGHTNYGYTF.

This clone was seen a few times. The gene calls are TRBV10-3 and TRBJ2-1, with a tentative D call TRBD2 (5 bases). Germline V lookup: CDR1 ENHRY, CDR2 SYGVKD. Deletions cut 5 bases from V and 10 bases from J, with 15 bases between. This CDR3 has 13 amino acids. The CDR3 sequence: CAISNLGSEEQFF. The CDR3 DNA is TGTGCCATCAGTAACTTGGGTAGCGAAGAGCAGTTCTTC.

This clone has a handful of counts. The rearrangement links TRBV2 to TRBJ2-1, with D possibly TRBD2 on 5 matching bases. The CDR3 contains 13 residues. Germline loops: CDR1 SNHLY, CDR2 FYNNEI. Trimming removed 6 bases at V and 9 bases at J, with 15 bases between. In nucleotides, the CDR3 is TGTGCCAGCAGGAAGGTCCAGAGCGGTGAGCAGTTCTTC. Translating gives CASRKVQSGEQFF.

This clone was found a few times. The chain recombines TRBV4-1 with TRBJ1-1; 9 bases match TRBD1. V gave up 4 bases and J gave up 0 bases; unmatched junction bases: 15. The length of the CDR3 is 19 residues. Looked up from germline, CDR1 is MGHRA and CDR2 is YSYEKL. CDR3 sequence: CASSPRSRTGARLNTEAFF. The CDR3 coding sequence is TGCGCCAGCAGCCCCAGAAGCCGGACAGGGGCACGACTGAACACTGAAGCTTTCTTT.

This clone is a singleton in its sample. One junction end does not reproduce the germline sequence, and a read error may be involved. This chain joins TRBV5-1 and TRBJ2-1; 13 bases agree with TRBD2. Germline assignment: CDR1 SGHRS and CDR2 YFSETQ. This CDR3 comprises 15 residues. The CDR3 loop is CASSLAGTSGNERVF. The CDR3 DNA reads TGCGCCAGCAGCTTGGCTGGGACTAGCGGGAACGAGAGGGTCTTC.

This clone was counted a few times. The chain has TRBV19 and TRBJ2-2; D perhaps matches TRBD1 (5 bases). Germline values: CDR1 LNHDA, CDR2 SQIVND (reference sequence). The V end was cut by 8 bases, the J end by 2 bases, with 18 bases between. The CDR3 contains 16 residues. CDR3 residues: CASHDSAQLNTGELFF. The DNA for the CDR3 is TGTGCCAGTCACGACAGCGCCCAACTTAACACCGGGGAGCTGTTTTTT.

The rearrangement links TRBV15 to TRBJ2-7; 8 bases align to TRBD1. The CDR3 spans 15 residues. The germline gives CDR1 LNHNV, CDR2 YYDKDF (reference sequence). V shed 3 bases and J 5 bases; nucleotides not matched to a gene: 9. The DNA for the CDR3 is TGTGCCACCAGCAGTCTCGGGACAGGCGCGGACGAGCAGTACTTC. Translated: CATSSLGTGADEQYF.

V usage is TRBV28 and J usage is TRBJ2-3, with 7 bases that match TRBD1. Germline CDR1 reads MDHEN; CDR2 reads SYDVKM. J gave up 14 bases and V 5 bases, and 7 bases lay outside the gene matches. The CDR3 loop spans 11 amino acids. As DNA, the CDR3 is TGTGCCAGCAGTCTACAGGGACAGCTGTATTTT. It codes for CASSLQGQLYF.

The chain links TRBV20-1 to TRBJ2-1; no clear D. Germline CDR1 and CDR2: DFQATT and SNEGSKA (reference sequence). This CDR3 has 10 residues. The CDR3 DNA reads TGCAGAGTGGCCCACAATGAGCAGTTCTTC. It codes for CRVAHNEQFF.

V usage is TRBV7-9 and J usage is TRBJ2-5, with 9 bases that match TRBD1. The CDR3 is 15 amino acids. V was pared by 3 bases and J by 3 bases, with 5 bases of the junction left unmatched. The germline CDR1 and CDR2 sequences are SEHNR and FQNEAQ (reference sequence). CDR3 in DNA: TGTGCCAGCAGCTTCCTGGGACAGGGTGAAGAGACCCAGTACTTC. Protein sequence: CASSFLGQGEETQYF.

This chain joins TRBV25-1 and TRBJ2-5; D is uncertain. CDR1 is MGHDK, CDR2 SYGVNS, per germline. Deletions cut 5 bases from V and 2 bases from J, with 9 bases between. The CDR3 length is 13 residues. CDR3 sequence: CASSSAVQETQYF. The CDR3 nucleotides are TGTGCCAGCAGTTCGGCGGTACAAGAGACCCAGTACTTC.

This clone appeared a few times. The chain has TRBV7-8 and TRBJ2-3; 11 bases map to TRBD2. Trimming took 6 bases from V and 7 from J; bases not matched to a gene: 6. CDR3 length: 14 residues. From germline, CDR1 is SGHVS and CDR2 FQNEAQ. In DNA, the CDR3 is TGTGCCAGCAGACTAGCGGGAGATTCAAATACGCAGTATTTT. Amino acid sequence: CASRLAGDSNTQYF.

This chain connects TRBV7-9 to TRBJ2-7; possibly TRBD2 for D (5 bases). In germline, CDR1 is SEHNR, CDR2 FQNEAQ (reference sequence). V shed 5 bases and J shed 1 base, with 9 bases lying between them. The CDR3 loop spans 13 amino acids. CDR3: CASSRTPSYEQYF. CDR3 nucleotides: TGTGCCAGCAGCCGGACTCCATCCTACGAGCAGTACTTC. The variable domain in full, with the rest retrieved from reference TRBV7-9 and TRBJ2-7, is DTGVSQNPRHKITKRGQNVTFRCDPISEHNRLYWYRQTLGQGPEFLTYFQNEAQLEKSRLLSDRFSAERPKGSFSTLEIQRTEQGDSAMYLCASSRTPSYEQYFGPGTRLTVT.

The genes are TRBV9 and TRBJ2-1, with TRBD2 matching 11 bases. CDR3 size: 14 residues. V lost 0 bases and J lost 10; bases outside the gene matches: 3. In germline, CDR1 is SGDLS, CDR2 YYNGEE. CDR3 protein: CASSVGGLAEEQFF. Written as DNA, the CDR3 is TGTGCCAGCAGCGTAGGGGGACTAGCGGAAGAGCAGTTCTTC. The full variable domain, with the rest looked up from reference TRBV9 and TRBJ2-1, is DSGVTQTPKHLITATGQRVTLRCSPRSGDLSVYWYQQSLDQGLQFLIQYYNGEERAKGNILERFSAQQFPDLHSELNLSSLELGDSALYFCASSVGGLAEEQFFGPGTRLTVL.

With regard to this clone: Because it lacks the conserved phenylalanine or tryptophan at the end, this CDR3 is likely a read error. The DNA is left out, because the CDR3 cannot be placed on it with certainty; the CDR3 is given as TCRdb lists it. The chain has TRBV4-2 and TRBJ2-7; TRBD2 reflects the table's D call only, with no check against the DNA. The V gene's germline CDR1 is LGHNA and CDR2 YNFKEQ. Ends included, the CDR3 has 16 residues. The CDR3 reads CASSQVIGGLAGDVSI.

This clone has more than one count but fewer than ten. The chain links TRBV18 to TRBJ1-1, with D perhaps matching TRBD1 (6 bases). V was shortened by 4 bases and J by 1 base, with 19 bases between the two germline ends. The V gene's germline CDR1 is KGHSH and CDR2 LQKENI. The CDR3 loop spans 17 amino acids. In DNA form, the CDR3 reads TGTGCCAGCTCACGCCAACAGGGCCTCGCTGAGAACACTGAAGCTTTCTTT. Its translation is CASSRQQGLAENTEAFF.

V usage is TRBV9 and J usage is TRBJ2-1, with 9 bases identical to TRBD2. V gave up 3 bases and J gave up 4 bases; unmatched junction bases: 5. The CDR3 totals 15 residues. Germline values: CDR1 SGDLS, CDR2 YYNGEE. CDR3 protein: CASSALAGAYNEQFF. In DNA, the CDR3 is TGTGCCAGCAGCGCTTTAGCGGGAGCGTACAATGAGCAGTTCTTC.

This clone was observed a few times. The chain recombines TRBV4-2 with TRBJ2-7, with TRBD1 matching over 9 bases. Per the germline V gene, CDR1 is LGHNA and CDR2 is YNFKEQ. The CDR3 runs 19 residues. Losses at the gene ends were 1 base for V and 2 bases for J; bases not matched to a gene: 15. CDR3 DNA: TGTGCCAGCAGCCAAGTGTCAGTTTCCGGGACAGGGAACACCTACGAGCAGTACTTC. Its protein product is CASSQVSVSGTGNTYEQYF.

The chain joins TRBV7-8 to TRBJ2-5; D is uncertain. The V and J ends lost 1 base and 2 bases respectively, with 5 bases between them. The germline gives CDR1 SGHVS, CDR2 FQNEAQ. The CDR3 has 13 amino acids. CDR3 residues: CASSLVAQETQYF. CDR3 in DNA: TGTGCCAGCAGCTTAGTGGCTCAAGAGACCCAGTACTTC.

This clone was picked up a small number of times. The rearrangement joins TRBV7-2 to TRBJ1-2; D call uncertain. V gave up 1 base and J gave up 7 bases, with 10 bases separating them. CDR3 size: 13 residues. CDR1 and CDR2 from the germline V gene are SGHTA and FQGNSA. As DNA, the CDR3 is TGTGCCAGCAGCTTAGACGGCGGAGTTGGCTACACCTTC. It yields the protein CASSLDGGVGYTF.

V and J are TRBV7-8 and TRBJ2-1, with 10 bases lining up with TRBD2. CDR1 is SGHVS and CDR2 is FQNEAQ in the germline V gene. V dropped 5 bases and J dropped 7; count of bases not matched to a gene: 8. The CDR3 has 15 amino acids. CDR3 DNA sequence: TGTGCCAGCAGCCCCCGACTAGCGGGTATGAATGAGCAGTTCTTC. This codes for CASSPRLAGMNEQFF.

This clone has only a few counts. J is TRBJ1-5 and V is TRBV27; 9 nucleotides align to TRBD1. The CDR3 is 15 amino acids. Germline lookup yields CDR1 MNHEY and CDR2 SMNVEV (reference sequence). V shed 5 bases and J 5 bases; nucleotides not matched to a gene: 7. CDR3 in DNA: TGTGCCAGCAGTCGCTCGGACAGGGGAGATCAGCCCCAGCATTTT. Translating gives CASSRSDRGDQPQHF.

This clone was counted only a few times. This chain uses TRBV7-2 with TRBJ2-5, with 10 bases that match TRBD2. The CDR3 has 17 residues. Germline V lookup: CDR1 SGHTA, CDR2 FQGNSA. V was clipped by 1 base and J by 4 bases; unmatched bases: 9. The CDR3 nucleotides are TGTGCCAGCAGCTTAGGGCCAGCGGGAGGGGGTTTAGAGACCCAGTACTTC. This translates into CASSLGPAGGGLETQYF.

This clone was seen a handful of times. The V and J genes are TRBV6-6 and TRBJ2-5, with 11 bases lining up with TRBD1. The germline CDR1 and CDR2 sequences are MNHNY and SVGAGI (reference sequence). There are 15 residues in the CDR3. The junction had 3 bases not matched to a gene; V was cut back by 2 bases and J by 4 bases. The CDR3 spells CASSYEDRGPETQYF. DNA for the CDR3: TGTGCCAGCAGTTACGAGGACAGGGGGCCAGAGACCCAGTACTTC.

The chain combines TRBV7-3 with TRBJ1-1; D is unresolved. Germline values: CDR1 SGHTA, CDR2 FQGTGA. CDR3 size: 13 residues. V lost 5 bases and J 2 bases, leaving 9 bases between the germline ends. The CDR3 nucleotides read TGTGCCAGCAGCCCCCAGGTTAACACTGAAGCTTTCTTT. It is translated as CASSPQVNTEAFF.

V is TRBV19 and J is TRBJ2-1, with D perhaps matching TRBD1 (5 bases). Trimming took off 5 bases at V and 8 bases at J, with 16 bases between the two ends. This CDR3 is 14 amino acids long. The germline V gene encodes CDR1 LNHDA and CDR2 SQIVND (reference sequence). CDR3 sequence: CASSEMTVLDEQFF. In nucleotides, the CDR3 is TGTGCCAGTAGTGAGATGACAGTTTTGGATGAGCAGTTCTTC.

The chain employs TRBV2 and TRBJ2-2, with TRBD1 matching over 9 bases. With 6 bases clipped from V and 6 bases from J, the junction kept 14 bases outside the gene matches. The CDR3 spans 17 residues. Looked up from germline, CDR1 is SNHLY and CDR2 is FYNNEI. The CDR3 nucleotides are TGTGCCAGCAGCGCAACGCGGACAGGGGTAATATCCGGGGAGCTGTTTTTT. Protein: CASSATRTGVISGELFF.

Only a few counts were recorded for this clone. V is TRBV7-9 and J is TRBJ1-1; weak D call: TRBD1 (5 bases). The germline V gene has CDR1 SEHNR and CDR2 FQNEAQ (reference sequence). The CDR3 totals 14 residues. V was trimmed by 1 base and J by 1 base, leaving 7 bases between them. The CDR3 region has the DNA TGTGCCAGCAGCTTAGGAACAGGGAACACTGAAGCTTTCTTT. Translation gives CASSLGTGNTEAFF. The whole variable domain, filled in from reference TRBV7-9 and TRBJ1-1, reads DTGVSQNPRHKITKRGQNVTFRCDPISEHNRLYWYRQTLGQGPEFLTYFQNEAQLEKSRLLSDRFSAERPKGSFSTLEIQRTEQGDSAMYLCASSLGTGNTEAFFGQGTRLTVV.